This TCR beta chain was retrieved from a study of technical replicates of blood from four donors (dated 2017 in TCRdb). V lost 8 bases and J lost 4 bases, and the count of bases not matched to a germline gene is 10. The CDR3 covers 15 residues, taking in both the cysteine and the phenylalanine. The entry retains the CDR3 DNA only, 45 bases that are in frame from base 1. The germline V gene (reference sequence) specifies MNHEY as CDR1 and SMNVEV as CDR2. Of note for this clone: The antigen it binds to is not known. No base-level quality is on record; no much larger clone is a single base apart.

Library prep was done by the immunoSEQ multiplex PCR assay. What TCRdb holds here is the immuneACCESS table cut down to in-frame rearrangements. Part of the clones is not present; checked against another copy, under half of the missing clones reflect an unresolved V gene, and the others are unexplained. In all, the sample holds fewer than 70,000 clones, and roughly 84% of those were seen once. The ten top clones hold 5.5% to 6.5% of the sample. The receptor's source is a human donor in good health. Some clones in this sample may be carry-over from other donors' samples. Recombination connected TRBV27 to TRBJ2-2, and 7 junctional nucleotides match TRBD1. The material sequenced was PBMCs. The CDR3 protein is CASGGRGRSTGELFF. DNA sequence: TGTGCCAGCGGGGGAAGGGGGCGTAGCACCGGGGAGCTGTTTTTT.